Below, 8 T cell receptor beta chains from the same sample are listed, as sequenced in a study of technical replicates of blood from several donors (dated by TCRdb to about 2017). Preparation of the library involved the immunoSEQ multiplex PCR assay. TCRdb's version of the immuneACCESS table is confined to in-frame rearrangements and falls short of the full clone set. An unresolved V gene accounts for under half of the shortfall where checked; the remainder is of unknown origin. The sample records approximately 79,000 clones, more than 85% of which are singletons. The top ten constitute more than 0.25% of the sample. The sample taken for sequencing was T cells isolated from PBMCs. The origin of the receptors is a human donor in good health.

The chain carries TRBV9 and TRBJ2-5, with TRBD1 identical over 8 bases. The CDR3 runs 15 residues. CDR1 is SGDLS and CDR2 is YYNGEE in the germline V gene. V was pared by 1 base and J by 2 bases, with 4 bases of the junction left unmatched. CDR3 loop: CASSVWGQVQETQYF. The CDR3 coding sequence is TGTGCCAGCAGCGTATGGGGACAGGTTCAAGAGACCCAGTACTTC.

The chain joins TRBV11-2 to TRBJ1-1, with D perhaps matching TRBD1 (6 bases). CDR1 is SGHAT, CDR2 FQNNGV, per germline. This CDR3 spans 19 amino acids. V was clipped by 6 bases and J by 4 bases, with 30 bases between them. DNA for the CDR3: TGTGCCAGCAGACTCCTCTTGGGCCCCCGGACAGAAAAGGGCACTGAAGCTTTCTTT. Encoded protein: CASRLLLGPRTEKGTEAFF.

The chain couples TRBV11-2 to TRBJ2-2, with D uncertain. V was clipped by 5 bases and J by 2 bases, with 21 bases between them. Per germline, CDR1 SGHAT and CDR2 FQNNGV. CDR3 length: 18 residues. The chain's CDR3 is CASSLYPDSLPNTGELFF. Written as DNA, the CDR3 is TGTGCCAGCAGCCTCTACCCAGACTCCCTTCCTAACACCGGGGAGCTGTTTTTT.

The gene calls are TRBV5-4 and TRBJ1-3, with a weak D call TRBD1 (6 bases). The germline V and J ends were trimmed by 0 bases and 4 bases, with 14 bases remaining between them. In germline, CDR1 is SGHNT, CDR2 YYREEE (reference sequence). The CDR3 length is 16 residues. The CDR3 nucleotides read TGTGCCAGCAGCTTGGAGGCGGGGGCGCGCGGAAACACCATATATTTT. Translation: CASSLEAGARGNTIYF.

V usage is TRBV30 and J usage is TRBJ2-3; D perhaps matches TRBD2 (6 bases). V lost 3 bases and J 5 bases, leaving 15 bases between the germline ends. CDR3 size: 14 residues. The germline CDR1 and CDR2 sequences are GTSNPN and SVGIG (reference sequence). This CDR3 reads CAWSGGLHGDTQYF. The CDR3, as DNA: TGTGCCTGGAGCGGGGGACTGCACGGAGATACGCAGTATTTT.

This sequence joins TRBV19 and TRBJ2-7; TRBD2 might be the D (5 bases). Germline CDR1 LNHDA, CDR2 SQIVND (reference sequence). This CDR3 is 12 amino acids long. Deletions cut 6 bases from V and 2 bases from J, with 8 bases between. The CDR3 DNA reads as TGTGCCAGTAGAGGGAGTACCTACGAGCAGTACTTC. Residues: CASRGSTYEQYF.

The chain links TRBV4-1 to TRBJ2-5, with TRBD1 matching over 7 bases. CDR1 is MGHRA and CDR2 is YSYEKL in the germline V gene. The CDR3 loop spans 14 amino acids. V trimming: 4 bases; J trimming: 2 bases; junction bases outside the gene matches: 4. CDR3 bases: TGCGCCAGCAGCCCCCCGGGACAGCAAGAGACCCAGTACTTC. Its protein is CASSPPGQQETQYF.

In its sample, this clone was seen once. The genes are TRBV5-1 and TRBJ1-3; D unclear. Germline values: CDR1 SGHRS, CDR2 YFSETQ. V dropped 0 bases and J dropped 0 bases, with 10 bases sitting between them. The CDR3 contains 16 residues. The CDR3 DNA reads TGCGCCAGCAGCTTGGCCGGGGTATTCTCTGGAAACACCATATATTTT. This encodes CASSLAGVFSGNTIYF.